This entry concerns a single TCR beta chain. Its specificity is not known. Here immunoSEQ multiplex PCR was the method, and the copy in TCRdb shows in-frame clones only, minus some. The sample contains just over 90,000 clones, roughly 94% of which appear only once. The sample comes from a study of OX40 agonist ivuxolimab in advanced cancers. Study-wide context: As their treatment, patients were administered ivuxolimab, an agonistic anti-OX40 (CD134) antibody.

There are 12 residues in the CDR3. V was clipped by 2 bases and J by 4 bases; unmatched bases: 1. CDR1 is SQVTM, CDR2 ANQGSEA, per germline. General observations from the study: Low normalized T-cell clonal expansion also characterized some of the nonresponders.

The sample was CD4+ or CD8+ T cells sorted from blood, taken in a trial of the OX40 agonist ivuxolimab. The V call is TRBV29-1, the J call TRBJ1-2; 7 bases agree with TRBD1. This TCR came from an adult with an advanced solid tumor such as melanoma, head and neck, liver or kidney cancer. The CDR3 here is CSVESGGYGYTF. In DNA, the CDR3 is TGCAGCGTTGAATCAGGGGGCTATGGCTACACCTTC.